The clone carrying this T cell receptor beta chain was observed a few times. What it recognizes is unknown. Sequenced with the Oncomine TCR Beta short-read assay was DNA taken from cultured CD4+ T cells. TCRdb independently ran MiXCR on the PCR reads; one entry per CDR3 protein. This table holds 20,000 to 25,000 distinct CDR3 sequences, around 68% found once. Described treatment: roughly 11-day PBMC culture with coronavirus spike peptide pools or control peptides (ViraFEST assay). The data stem from a study of vaccination and CD4 T cells after COVID-19. The source of this sequence is a human donor who received a COVID-19 vaccine. The material sequenced was CD4+ T cells from blood, cultured in vitro, taken before SARS-CoV-2 vaccination.

CDR3 sequence (DNA): TGTGCCAGCAGTGAAAGGAGCGGGGGAGTCTACGAGCAGTACTTC. Translation: CASSERSGGVYEQYF. The V gene is TRBV6-1, the J gene TRBJ2-7, with TRBD2 matching over 8 bases. CDR3 length: 15 amino acids. Germline CDR1 reads MNHNS; CDR2 reads SASEGT. V was pared by 2 bases and J by 3 bases, with 6 bases of the junction left unmatched.